The 17 T cell receptor beta chains below all came from one sample that was sequenced in a study of beta chain features in type 1 diabetes. Sequenced material consisted of expressed TCRB transcripts (all of the isolated RNA was reverse transcribed). Libraries were prepared by immunoSEQ multiplex PCR; TCRdb keeps only in-frame clonotypes and omits some of them. The sample consists of around 500,000 clones, over 25% of them appearing once. Sample: naive CD4+ T cells from blood. The source is a man aged 18 to 30 in good health.

The count of this clone is one. This chain links TRBV4-1 with TRBJ2-4; perhaps D is TRBD1 or TRBD2 (5 bases each). The CDR3 is 16 residues long. Germline V gene lookup returns CDR1 MGHRA and CDR2 YSYEKL. The V end lost 4 bases, the J end lost 0 bases, and 13 bases lay between the germline ends. CDR3 amino acids: CASSRGVALAKNIQYF. For the CDR3, the DNA is TGCGCCAGCAGCCGAGGGGTAGCGCTAGCCAAAAACATTCAGTACTTC.

About this clone itself: This same CDR3 is encoded by further DNA sequences in the sample. The rearrangement links TRBV18 to TRBJ2-7; no clear D. CDR1 and CDR2 from the germline V gene are KGHSH and LQKENI. The CDR3 sequence is 13 residues long. Trimming left V 0 bases short and J 4 bases short, with 7 bases between. The CDR3 nucleotides are TGTGCCAGCTCACCACCTAGTAGGTACGAGCAGTACTTC. This encodes CASSPPSRYEQYF.

Notes on this clone: This CDR3 is also generated by other DNA sequences in the sample. The J gene is TRBJ1-1, the V gene TRBV29-1, with D hard to call. CDR1 is SQVTM, CDR2 ANQGSEA, per germline. This CDR3 is built from 14 residues. Trimming removed 6 bases from V and 0 bases from J, with 14 bases in between. The CDR3 DNA reads TGCAGCGTGGCCGGGGTAGGGATGAACACTGAAGCTTTCTTT. It is translated as CSVAGVGMNTEAFF.

This clone was picked up a small number of times. The CDR3 sequence is CSAGTGDATQYF. The CDR3 nucleotides are TGCAGTGCCGGGACAGGGGATGCGACCCAGTACTTC. The rearrangement joins TRBV29-1 to TRBJ2-5; 10 bases align to TRBD1. Germline loops: CDR1 SQVTM, CDR2 ANQGSEA. CDR3 length: 12 residues.

The chain combines TRBV30 with TRBJ1-2; D perhaps matches TRBD1 (6 bases). CDR3 size: 18 residues. The V and J ends lost 2 bases and 0 bases respectively, with 22 bases between them. Per the germline V gene, CDR1 is GTSNPN and CDR2 is SVGIG (reference sequence). DNA of the CDR3: TGTGCCTGGAGTCGTCGAGCCAGACAGGCGACACCTAACTATGGCTACACCTTC. Translating gives CAWSRRARQATPNYGYTF.

The rearrangement links TRBV7-2 to TRBJ2-7, with D perhaps matching TRBD2 (5 bases). Trimming cost V 2 bases and J 6 bases, with 14 bases left between them. From germline, CDR1 is SGHTA and CDR2 FQGNSA. The CDR3 length is 14 residues. The CDR3 reads CASSLSLDSIEQYF. The DNA of the CDR3 is TGTGCCAGCAGCTTAAGTCTGGACTCGATCGAGCAGTACTTC. The full variable domain, its missing parts supplied by reference TRBV7-2 and TRBJ2-7, is GAGVSQSPSNKVTEKGKDVELRCDPISGHTALYWYRQSLGQGLEFLIYFQGNSAPDKSGLPSDRFSAERTGGSVSTLTIQRTQQEDSAVYLCASSLSLDSIEQYFGPGTRLTVT.

The J gene is TRBJ1-1, the V gene TRBV5-4; 8 bases align to TRBD1. With V trimmed by 4 bases and J by 10 bases, 21 bases remained unmatched. There are 17 residues in the CDR3. CDR1 and CDR2 (germline): SGHNT, YYREEE (reference sequence). This chain's CDR3 is CASSRERTGLDTRGAFF. The CDR3 region has the DNA TGTGCCAGCAGCCGTGAGAGGACAGGGCTTGACACTCGGGGAGCTTTCTTT.

The J gene is TRBJ2-7, the V gene TRBV30; D not certain. The CDR3 spans 17 residues. Trimming cost V 2 bases and J 1 base, with 21 bases left between them. Germline assignment: CDR1 GTSNPN and CDR2 SVGIG (reference sequence). CDR3 coding DNA: TGTGCCTGGAGTCCACGACCGGGCTCCGAAGGGTCCTACGAGCAGTACTTC. Translated, it gives CAWSPRPGSEGSYEQYF.

The V gene is TRBV13, the J gene TRBJ2-7; 14 nucleotides line up with TRBD2. CDR1 and CDR2 (germline): PRHDT, FYEKMQ (reference sequence). The CDR3 consists of 19 residues. The ends lost 4 bases at V and 0 bases at J; junction bases unmatched: 11. CDR3 sequence reads: CASSSLTSGRAGSSYEQYF. In DNA, the CDR3 is TGTGCCAGCAGCTCCTTGACTAGCGGGAGGGCCGGGAGCTCCTACGAGCAGTACTTC.

There are a few counts of this clone. The chain links TRBV9 to TRBJ2-7, with a tentative D call TRBD2 (5 bases). CDR3 length: 16 residues. V lost 4 bases and J 5 bases, leaving 22 bases between the germline ends. Germline CDR1 is SGDLS and CDR2 is YYNGEE. CDR3 in DNA: TGTGCCAGCAGCTCCAGGAGGCACGCCGAGAGACACGAGCAGTACTTC. As protein: CASSSRRHAERHEQYF.

This sequence joins TRBV19 and TRBJ2-5; no clear D. There are 12 residues in the CDR3. Germline CDR1 and CDR2: LNHDA and SQIVND (reference sequence). V was clipped by 3 bases and J by 6 bases, with 8 bases between them. The CDR3 protein is CASSIPSKTQYF. CDR3 DNA: TGTGCCAGTAGTATCCCCTCGAAGACCCAGTACTTC.

There are a few counts of this clone. CDR3 region: CASSPAGGEDTQYF. The CDR3 nucleotides are TGTGCCAGCAGTCCAGCGGGAGGCGAGGATACGCAGTATTTT. The chain uses TRBV2 and TRBJ2-3, with TRBD2 identical over 9 bases. Trimming at V came to 5 bases and at J to 6 bases, leaving 6 bases not matched to a gene. Germline-derived CDR1 and CDR2 are SNHLY and FYNNEI. This CDR3 has 14 amino acids.

This clone was observed a few times. The junction departs from the called germline gene at one end, perhaps through a read error. The chain has TRBV27 and TRBJ2-4; a weak D match, TRBD1 (6 bases). The V gene's germline CDR1 is MNHEY and CDR2 SMNVEV (reference sequence). The CDR3 loop spans 15 amino acids. CDR3 bases: TGTGCCAGCAGTATATCCCAGGACAGAAAAAACATTCAGTACTTC. Protein: CASSISQDRKNIQYF.

This clone was seen only a few times. This rearrangement joins TRBV30 to TRBJ1-2; 9 nucleotides align to TRBD1. This CDR3 spans 13 amino acids. J lost 8 bases, V lost 0 bases, and 4 bases had no gene match. Germline V gives CDR1 GTSNPN, CDR2 SVGIG (reference sequence). CDR3 nucleotides: TGTGCCTGGAGTGTAAGGACAGGGGAGGGCTACACCTTC. As protein: CAWSVRTGEGYTF.

V is TRBV29-1 and J is TRBJ1-4, with D maybe TRBD1 (6 bases). The CDR3 extends over 13 amino acids. Germline V gene sequence: CDR1 SQVTM, CDR2 ANQGSEA. V lost 4 bases and J lost 10, with 16 bases in between. The CDR3 region is CSVARGAGGKLFF. The DNA for the CDR3 is TGCAGCGTTGCCAGGGGCGCGGGAGGAAAACTGTTTTTT.

There are a few counts of this clone. The chain combines TRBV9 with TRBJ1-1; unclear D gene. Germline V gives CDR1 SGDLS, CDR2 YYNGEE. V was trimmed by 0 bases and J by 4 bases, leaving 7 bases between them. CDR3 length: 13 amino acids. CDR3 amino acids: CASSVAWGTEAFF. CDR3 DNA: TGTGCCAGCAGCGTAGCATGGGGCACTGAAGCTTTCTTT.

V is TRBV5-4 and J is TRBJ1-2, with TRBD1 identical over 8 bases. Trimming took 1 base from V and 3 from J; bases not matched to a gene: 2. The CDR3 runs to 14 residues. Germline lookup yields CDR1 SGHNT and CDR2 YYREEE (reference sequence). This CDR3 reads CASSLMGQDYGYTF. In nucleotides, the CDR3 is TGTGCCAGCAGCTTGATGGGACAGGACTATGGCTACACCTTC.